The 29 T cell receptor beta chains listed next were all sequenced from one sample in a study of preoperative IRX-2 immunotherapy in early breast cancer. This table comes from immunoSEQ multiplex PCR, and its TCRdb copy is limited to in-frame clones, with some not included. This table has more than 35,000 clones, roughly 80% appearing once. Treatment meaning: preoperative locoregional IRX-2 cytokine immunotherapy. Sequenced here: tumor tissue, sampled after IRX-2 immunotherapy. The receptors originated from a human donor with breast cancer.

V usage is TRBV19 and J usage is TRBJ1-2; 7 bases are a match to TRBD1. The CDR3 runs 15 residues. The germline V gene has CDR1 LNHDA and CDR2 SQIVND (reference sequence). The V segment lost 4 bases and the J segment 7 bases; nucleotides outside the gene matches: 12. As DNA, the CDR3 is TGTGCCAGTAGTAGGTTCGACAGGGTAATGACTGGCTACACCTTC. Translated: CASSRFDRVMTGYTF.

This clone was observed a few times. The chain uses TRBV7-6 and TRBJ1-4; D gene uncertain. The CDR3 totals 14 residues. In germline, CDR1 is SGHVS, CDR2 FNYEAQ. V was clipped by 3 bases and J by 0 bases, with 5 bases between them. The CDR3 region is CASSLAATNEKLFF. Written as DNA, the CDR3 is TGTGCCAGCAGCTTGGCGGCAACTAATGAAAAACTGTTTTTT.

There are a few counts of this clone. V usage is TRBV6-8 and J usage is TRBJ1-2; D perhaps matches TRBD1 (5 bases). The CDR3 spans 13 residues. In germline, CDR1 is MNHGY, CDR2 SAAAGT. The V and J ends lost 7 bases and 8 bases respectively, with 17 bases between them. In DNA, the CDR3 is TGTGCCAGCAAGGTAGCGCGGGACTTAGGCTACACCTTC. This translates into CASKVARDLGYTF.

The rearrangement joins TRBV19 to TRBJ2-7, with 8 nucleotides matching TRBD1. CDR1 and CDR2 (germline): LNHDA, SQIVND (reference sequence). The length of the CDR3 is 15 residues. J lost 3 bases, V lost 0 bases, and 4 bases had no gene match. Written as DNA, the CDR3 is TGTGCCAGTAGTATAGAGGACAGGGTGGGCTACGAGCAGTACTTC. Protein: CASSIEDRVGYEQYF.

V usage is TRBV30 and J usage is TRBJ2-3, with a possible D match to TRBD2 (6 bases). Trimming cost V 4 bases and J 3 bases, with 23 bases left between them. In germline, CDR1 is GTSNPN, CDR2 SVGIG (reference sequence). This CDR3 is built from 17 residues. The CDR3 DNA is TGTGCCTGGAACGGAGGGGAGGAGGATAGGTTTACAGATACGCAGTATTTT. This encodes CAWNGGEEDRFTDTQYF.

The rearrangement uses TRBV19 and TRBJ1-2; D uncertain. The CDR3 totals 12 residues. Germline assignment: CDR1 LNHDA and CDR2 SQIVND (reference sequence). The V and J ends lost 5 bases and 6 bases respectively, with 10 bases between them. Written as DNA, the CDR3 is TGTGCCAGTAGTCTCCCTTTGGATGGCTACACCTTC. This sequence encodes CASSLPLDGYTF.

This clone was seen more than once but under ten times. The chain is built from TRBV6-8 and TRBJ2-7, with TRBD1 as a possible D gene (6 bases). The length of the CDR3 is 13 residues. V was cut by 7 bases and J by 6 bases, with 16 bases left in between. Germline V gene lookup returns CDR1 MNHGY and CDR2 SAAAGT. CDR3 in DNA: TGTGCCAGCAATGGGGGCTTTCTCGGCGAGCAGTACTTC. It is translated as CASNGGFLGEQYF.

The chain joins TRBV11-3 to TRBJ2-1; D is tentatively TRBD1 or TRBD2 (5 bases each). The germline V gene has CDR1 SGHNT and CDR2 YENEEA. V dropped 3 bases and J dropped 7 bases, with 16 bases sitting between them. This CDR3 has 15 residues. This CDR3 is CASSFRTPRGNEQFF. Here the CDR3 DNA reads TGTGCCAGCAGCTTTCGGACCCCGAGGGGAAATGAGCAGTTCTTC.

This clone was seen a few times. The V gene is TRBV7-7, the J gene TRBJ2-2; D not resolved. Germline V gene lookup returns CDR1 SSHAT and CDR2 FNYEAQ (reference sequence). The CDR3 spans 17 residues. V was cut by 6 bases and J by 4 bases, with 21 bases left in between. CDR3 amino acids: CASSVDVSASRTGELFF. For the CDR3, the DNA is TGTGCCAGCAGTGTCGATGTTTCCGCAAGTCGCACCGGGGAGCTGTTTTTT.

The CDR3 bases are TGTGCCAGCTCACGGGACAGAACCTACGAGCAGTACTTC. It codes for CASSRDRTYEQYF. The chain employs TRBV18 and TRBJ2-7; TRBD1 aligns across 7 bases. CDR1 is KGHSH, CDR2 LQKENI, per germline. The CDR3 consists of 13 residues. The V and J ends lost 4 bases and 2 bases, in that order; junction bases with no gene match: 2.

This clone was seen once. The CDR3 region has the DNA TGTGCCAGCAGGAGGGAGTGGCTAGCGGGGGTCTACACCGGGGAGCTGTTTTTT. It specifies CASRREWLAGVYTGELFF. This rearrangement joins TRBV6-8 to TRBJ2-2, with 10 bases identical to TRBD2. The ends lost 6 bases at V and 3 bases at J; junction bases unmatched: 13. The germline CDR1 and CDR2 sequences are MNHGY and SAAAGT. The CDR3 totals 18 residues.

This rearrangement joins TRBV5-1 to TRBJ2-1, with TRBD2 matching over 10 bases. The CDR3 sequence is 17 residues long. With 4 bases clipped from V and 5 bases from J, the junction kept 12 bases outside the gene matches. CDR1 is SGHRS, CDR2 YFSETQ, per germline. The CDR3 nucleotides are TGCGCCAGCAGCCCCTCCCCAGCGGGAGGGAAGAACAATGAGCAGTTCTTC. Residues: CASSPSPAGGKNNEQFF.

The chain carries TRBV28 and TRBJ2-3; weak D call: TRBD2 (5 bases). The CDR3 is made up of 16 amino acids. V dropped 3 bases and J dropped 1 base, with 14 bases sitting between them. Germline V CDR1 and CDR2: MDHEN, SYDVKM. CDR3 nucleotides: TGTGCCAGCAGTTTGGGAGCCCGGGTTCGCACAGATACGCAGTATTTT. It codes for CASSLGARVRTDTQYF.

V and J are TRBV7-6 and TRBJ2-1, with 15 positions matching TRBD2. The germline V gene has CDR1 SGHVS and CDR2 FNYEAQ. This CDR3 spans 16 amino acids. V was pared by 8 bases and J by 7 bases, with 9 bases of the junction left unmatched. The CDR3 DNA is TGTGCCAGCCCCGGGACTAGCGGGGGGTTCCTAAATGAGCAGTTCTTC. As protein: CASPGTSGGFLNEQFF.

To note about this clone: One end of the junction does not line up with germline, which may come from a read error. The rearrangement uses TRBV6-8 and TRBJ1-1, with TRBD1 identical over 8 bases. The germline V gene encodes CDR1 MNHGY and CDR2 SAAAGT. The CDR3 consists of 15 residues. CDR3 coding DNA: TGTGCCAGCAGTGCTCTGGACAGGGAGAACGCTGAAGCTTTCTTT. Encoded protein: CASSALDRENAEAFF.

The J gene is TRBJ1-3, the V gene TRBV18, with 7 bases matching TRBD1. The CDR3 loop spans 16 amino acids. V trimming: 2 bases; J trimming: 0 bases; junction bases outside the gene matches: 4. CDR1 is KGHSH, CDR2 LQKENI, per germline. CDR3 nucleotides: TGTGCCAGCTCACCAACAGGGGAGAACTCTGGAAACACCATATATTTT. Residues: CASSPTGENSGNTIYF.

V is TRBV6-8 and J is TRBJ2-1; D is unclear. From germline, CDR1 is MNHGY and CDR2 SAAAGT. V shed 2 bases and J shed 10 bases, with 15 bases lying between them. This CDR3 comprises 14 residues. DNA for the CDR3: TGTGCCAGCAGTTACGAAATCTCCCATTACGAGCAGTTCTTC. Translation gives CASSYEISHYEQFF.

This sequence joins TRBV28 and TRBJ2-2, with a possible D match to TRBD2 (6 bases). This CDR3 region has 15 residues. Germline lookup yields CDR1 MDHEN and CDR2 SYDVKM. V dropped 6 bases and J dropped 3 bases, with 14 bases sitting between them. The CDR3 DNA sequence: TGTGCCAGCAGGGCCGTCGGGGGACACACCGGGGAGCTGTTTTTT. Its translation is CASRAVGGHTGELFF.

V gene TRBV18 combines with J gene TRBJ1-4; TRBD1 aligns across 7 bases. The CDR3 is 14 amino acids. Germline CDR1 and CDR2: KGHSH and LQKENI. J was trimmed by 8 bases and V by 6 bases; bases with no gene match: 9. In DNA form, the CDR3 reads TGTGCCAGCTCCCGGGACAGCTTGTGGGAAAAACTGTTTTTT. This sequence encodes CASSRDSLWEKLFF.

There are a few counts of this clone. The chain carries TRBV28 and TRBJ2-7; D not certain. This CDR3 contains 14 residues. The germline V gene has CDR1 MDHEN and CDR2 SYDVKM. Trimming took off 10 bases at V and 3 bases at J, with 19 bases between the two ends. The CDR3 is CATSLVVSGYEQYF. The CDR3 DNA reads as TGTGCCACGTCCCTTGTTGTGTCAGGCTACGAGCAGTACTTC.

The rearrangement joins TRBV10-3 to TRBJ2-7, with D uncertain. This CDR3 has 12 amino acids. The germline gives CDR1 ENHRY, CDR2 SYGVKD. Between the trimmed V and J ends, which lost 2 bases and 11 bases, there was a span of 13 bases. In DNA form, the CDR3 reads TGTGCCATCAGTGAGAATAGGGAATGGGAGTACTTC. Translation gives CAISENREWEYF.

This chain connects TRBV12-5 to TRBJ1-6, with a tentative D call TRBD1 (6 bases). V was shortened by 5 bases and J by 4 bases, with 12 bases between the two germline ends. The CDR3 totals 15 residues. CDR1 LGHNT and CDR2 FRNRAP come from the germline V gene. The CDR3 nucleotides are TGTGCTAGTGGTCTTGGGGACATTTATAATTCACCCCTCCACTTT. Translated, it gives CASGLGDIYNSPLHF.

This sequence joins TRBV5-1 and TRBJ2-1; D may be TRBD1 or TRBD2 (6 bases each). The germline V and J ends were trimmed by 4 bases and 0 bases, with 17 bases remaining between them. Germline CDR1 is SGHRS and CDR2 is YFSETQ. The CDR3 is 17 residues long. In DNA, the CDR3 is TGCGCCAGCAGCCCGGGGGCCATACAAGCCTCCTACAATGAGCAGTTCTTC. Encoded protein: CASSPGAIQASYNEQFF.

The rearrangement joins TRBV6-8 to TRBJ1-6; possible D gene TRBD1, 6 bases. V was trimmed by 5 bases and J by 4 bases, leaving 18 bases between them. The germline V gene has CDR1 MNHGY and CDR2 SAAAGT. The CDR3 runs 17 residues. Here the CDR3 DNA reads TGTGCCAGCAGTCCCTCTGGGGGCAGTCCGTATAATTCACCCCTCCACTTT. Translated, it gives CASSPSGGSPYNSPLHF.

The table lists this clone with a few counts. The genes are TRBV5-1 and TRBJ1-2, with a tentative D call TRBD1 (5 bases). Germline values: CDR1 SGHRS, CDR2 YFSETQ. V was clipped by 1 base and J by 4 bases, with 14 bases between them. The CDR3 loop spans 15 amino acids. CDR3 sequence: CASSLSTQGPYGYTF. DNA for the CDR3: TGCGCCAGCAGCTTGTCCACCCAGGGCCCCTATGGCTACACCTTC.

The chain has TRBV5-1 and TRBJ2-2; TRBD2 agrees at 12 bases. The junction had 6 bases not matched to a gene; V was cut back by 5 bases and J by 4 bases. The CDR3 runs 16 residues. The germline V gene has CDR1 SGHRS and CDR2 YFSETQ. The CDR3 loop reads CASSYGTSGPTGELFF. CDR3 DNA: TGCGCCAGCAGTTACGGGACTAGCGGGCCCACCGGGGAGCTGTTTTTT.

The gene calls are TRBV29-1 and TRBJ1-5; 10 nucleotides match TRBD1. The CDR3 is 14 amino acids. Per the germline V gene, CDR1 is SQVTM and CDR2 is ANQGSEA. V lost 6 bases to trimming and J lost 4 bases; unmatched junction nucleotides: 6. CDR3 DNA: TGCAGCGTATGGACAGGGGGACTAAATCAGCCCCAGCATTTT. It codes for CSVWTGGLNQPQHF.

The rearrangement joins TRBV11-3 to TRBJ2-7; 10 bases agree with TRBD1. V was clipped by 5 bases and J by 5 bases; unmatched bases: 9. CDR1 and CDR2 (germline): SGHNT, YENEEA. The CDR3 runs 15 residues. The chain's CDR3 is CASSPPGQGINEQYF. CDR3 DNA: TGTGCCAGCAGCCCCCCGGGACAGGGGATCAACGAGCAGTACTTC.

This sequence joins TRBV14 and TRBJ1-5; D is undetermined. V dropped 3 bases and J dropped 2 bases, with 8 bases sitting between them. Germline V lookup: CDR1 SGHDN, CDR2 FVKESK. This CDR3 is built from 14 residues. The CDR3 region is CASSQGWGNQPQHF. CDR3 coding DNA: TGTGCCAGCAGCCAGGGATGGGGCAATCAGCCCCAGCATTTT.